This passage covers 12 T cell receptor beta chains from one sample sequenced in a study of Ad26.COV2.S vaccination and SARS-CoV-2 variants (dated by TCRdb to about 2021). According to the study, the label for this sample's treatment or condition signals: around 19 received Ad26.COV2.S at low or high dose, single or two shots; roughly 5 received placebo; per-sample allocation not given. For vaccine and placebo recipients, repertoires were sequenced using samples collected on day 63 after the first injection. The receptor library was made with the immunoSEQ multiplex PCR assay. TCRdb carries this immuneACCESS record with in-frame sequences only. Its versions omit some clonotypes, under half of them owing to an unresolved V gene in the studies checked, with the rest unexplained. A total of roughly 680,000 clones appear in this sample, 89% of them only once. Approximately 1.5% of the sample comes from the top ten.

This material consisted of peripheral blood, taken in a trial of Ad26.COV2.S vaccine versus placebo. These receptor sequences come from a person between 18 and 65 years old who received the Ad26.COV2.S COVID-19 vaccine or a placebo.

The chain combines TRBV5-1 with TRBJ1-2, with 7 bases that match TRBD1. The CDR3 runs to 14 residues. V was clipped by 6 bases and J by 3 bases; unmatched bases: 8. Per germline, CDR1 SGHRS and CDR2 YFSETQ. The CDR3 region is CASTEQGQYYGYTF. In DNA, the CDR3 is TGCGCCAGCACTGAACAGGGGCAGTACTATGGCTACACCTTC.

As DNA, the CDR3 is TGCGCCAGCAGCCTCCGATTCGTGCGTATCGACAGGTCCTACGAGCAGTACTTC. Protein product: CASSLRFVRIDRSYEQYF. The genes are TRBV4-3 and TRBJ2-7, with D perhaps matching TRBD1 (6 bases). CDR1 and CDR2 (germline): LGHNA, YSLEER. V lost 4 bases and J lost 1, with 23 bases in between. This CDR3 is built from 18 residues.

The chain links TRBV29-1 to TRBJ1-1, with D tentatively TRBD1 (5 bases). The V and J ends lost 5 bases and 7 bases respectively, with 11 bases between them. The CDR3 spans 11 residues. Germline CDR1 SQVTM, CDR2 ANQGSEA. This CDR3 reads CSVKSQGEAFF. In DNA form, the CDR3 reads TGCAGCGTTAAATCCCAGGGTGAAGCTTTCTTT.

The chain has TRBV3-1 (or the pseudogene TRBV3-2) and TRBJ1-2, with a weak D call TRBD1 (6 bases). Germline V gene sequence: CDR1 LGHDT, CDR2 YNNKEL (reference sequence). Trimming took 4 bases from V and 8 from J, leaving 20 bases between them. The CDR3 has 15 residues. The CDR3 region is CASSPLNRVQGGYTF. As DNA, the CDR3 is TGTGCCAGCAGCCCCTTAAACAGGGTTCAGGGCGGCTACACCTTC.

The CDR3 loop reads CASRAGTGGYSPLHF. The CDR3 DNA follows: TGTGCCAGCAGGGCCGGGACAGGGGGTTATTCACCCCTCCACTTT. The chain uses TRBV2 and TRBJ1-6; 11 bases agree with TRBD1. The CDR3 loop spans 15 amino acids. Germline CDR1 SNHLY, CDR2 FYNNEI. Unmatched junction bases numbered 6, after V lost 6 bases and J lost 8 bases.

The chain links TRBV27 to TRBJ2-2; TRBD1 might be the D (5 bases). Germline V lookup: CDR1 MNHEY, CDR2 SMNVEV (reference sequence). The CDR3 loop spans 16 amino acids. V gave up 0 bases and J gave up 2 bases, with 10 bases separating them. The CDR3 loop is CASSLSRVPNTGELFF. In DNA form, the CDR3 reads TGTGCCAGCAGTTTATCCAGGGTACCCAACACCGGGGAGCTGTTTTTT.

The chain is built from TRBV6-2 or TRBV6-3 and TRBJ2-2; TRBD2 matches 10 bases. The junction had 6 bases not matched to a gene; V was cut back by 0 bases and J by 5 bases. Per the germline V gene, CDR1 is MNHEY and CDR2 is SVGEGT. The CDR3 totals 17 residues. The chain's CDR3 is CASSYSSGGLLTGELFF. CDR3 sequence (DNA): TGTGCCAGCAGTTACTCTAGCGGGGGGCTCCTTACCGGGGAGCTGTTTTTT.

This sequence joins TRBV19 and TRBJ2-1, with D maybe TRBD2 (6 bases). V lost 0 bases and J lost 0, with 9 bases in between. CDR1 is LNHDA and CDR2 is SQIVND in the germline V gene (reference sequence). The CDR3 spans 16 residues. This chain's CDR3 is CASSIDGGNSYNEQFF. CDR3 coding DNA: TGTGCCAGTAGTATAGATGGGGGGAACTCCTACAATGAGCAGTTCTTC.

V and J are TRBV30 and TRBJ2-4; tentative D call: TRBD1 (5 bases). CDR1 and CDR2 (germline): GTSNPN, SVGIG (reference sequence). CDR3 size: 12 residues. Trimming left V 3 bases short and J 10 bases short, with 13 bases between. The CDR3 DNA reads TGTGCCTGGAGCGTCCAGGGTGCTATTCAGTACTTC. Its protein product is CAWSVQGAIQYF.

This clone was seen just once. The genes are TRBV5-4 and TRBJ2-3; 12 nucleotides line up with TRBD2. This CDR3 region has 16 residues. V was clipped by 4 bases and J by 3 bases; unmatched bases: 6. Germline V CDR1 and CDR2: SGHNT, YYREEE (reference sequence). As DNA, the CDR3 is TGTGCCAGCAGCCCGGAACTAGCGGGGGGAACAGATACGCAGTATTTT. It translates to CASSPELAGGTDTQYF.

The chain is built from TRBV19 and TRBJ2-3; D ambiguous. The V end was cut by 5 bases, the J end by 11 bases, with 11 bases between. Germline V gives CDR1 LNHDA, CDR2 SQIVND (reference sequence). There are 11 residues in the CDR3. The CDR3 protein is CASSSAEKQYF. The DNA for the CDR3 is TGTGCCAGTAGTTCGGCTGAAAAGCAGTATTTT.

The chain combines TRBV6-5 with TRBJ2-7, with D perhaps matching TRBD1 (5 bases). Germline values: CDR1 MNHEY, CDR2 SVGAGI. The CDR3 is 15 amino acids. The V end was cut by 6 bases, the J end by 0 bases, with 15 bases between. CDR3 protein: CASRKDTHSSYEQYF. Written as DNA, the CDR3 is TGTGCCAGCAGGAAGGACACTCACAGCTCCTACGAGCAGTACTTC.